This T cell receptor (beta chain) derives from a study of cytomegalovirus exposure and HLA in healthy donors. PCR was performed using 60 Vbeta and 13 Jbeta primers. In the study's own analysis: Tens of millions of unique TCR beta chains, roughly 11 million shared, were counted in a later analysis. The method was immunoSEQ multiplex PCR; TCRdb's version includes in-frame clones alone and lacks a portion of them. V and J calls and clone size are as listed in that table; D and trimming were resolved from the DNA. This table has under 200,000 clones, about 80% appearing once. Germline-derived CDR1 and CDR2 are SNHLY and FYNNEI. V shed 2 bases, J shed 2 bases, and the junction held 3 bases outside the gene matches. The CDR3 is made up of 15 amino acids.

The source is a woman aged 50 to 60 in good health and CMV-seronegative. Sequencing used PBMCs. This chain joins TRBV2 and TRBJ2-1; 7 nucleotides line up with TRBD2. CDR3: CASSESGEPYNEQFF. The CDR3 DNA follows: TGTGCCAGCAGTGAAAGCGGGGAACCCTACAATGAGCAGTTCTTC. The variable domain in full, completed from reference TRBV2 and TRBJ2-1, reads EPEVTQTPSHQVTQMGQEVILRCVPISNHLYFYWYRQILGQKVEFLVSFYNNEISEKSEIFDDQFSVERPDGSNFTLKIRSTKLEDSAMYFCASSESGEPYNEQFFGPGTRLTVL.